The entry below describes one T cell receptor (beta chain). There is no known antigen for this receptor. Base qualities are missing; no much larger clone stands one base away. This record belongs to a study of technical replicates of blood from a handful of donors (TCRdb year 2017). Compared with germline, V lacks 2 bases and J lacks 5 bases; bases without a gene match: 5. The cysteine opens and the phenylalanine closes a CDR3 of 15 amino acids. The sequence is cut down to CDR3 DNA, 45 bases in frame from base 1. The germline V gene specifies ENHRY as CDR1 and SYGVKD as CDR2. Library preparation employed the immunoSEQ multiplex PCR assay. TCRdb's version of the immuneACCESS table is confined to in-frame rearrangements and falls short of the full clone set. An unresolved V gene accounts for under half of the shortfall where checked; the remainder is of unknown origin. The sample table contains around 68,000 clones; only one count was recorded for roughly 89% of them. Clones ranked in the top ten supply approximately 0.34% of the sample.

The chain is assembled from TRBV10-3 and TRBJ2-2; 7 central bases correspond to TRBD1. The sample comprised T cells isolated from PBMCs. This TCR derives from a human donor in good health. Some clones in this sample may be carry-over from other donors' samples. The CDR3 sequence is CAISETRQGTGELFF. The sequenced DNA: TGTGCCATCAGTGAGACAAGACAGGGTACCGGGGAGCTGTTTTTT.